The rows below give T cell receptor beta chains drawn from one sample of a study of T cells in Graves' hyperthyroidism and ophthalmopathy. One entry per CDR3 protein, called by TCRdb with MiXCR from the multiplex PCR reads. The top ten hold less than 9.5% of the sample, which has about 700,000 distinct CDR3 sequences, 40% to 55% seen once. The material sequenced was peripheral blood or thyroid tissue (not recorded which). These receptors came from an adult man with Graves' disease, either hyperthyroidism or ophthalmopathy (not recorded which). The conserved cysteine and the conserved F or W are not part of the CDR3 here. The order of the fields is D gene, clone size, J gene, V gene, CDR3 protein. The D gene is left open where the match is weak. Size tells how often a clone was seen (once, few, many) or the class of an expanded clone, and some rows leave it out.

>.|many|TRBJ1-5|TRBV10-1
ASSETSNQPQH
>TRBD1|.|TRBJ1-2|TRBV7-9
ASSSSDRDRFGYT
>.|many|TRBJ1-5|TRBV12-3/TRBV12-4
ASSRYSHQPQH
>TRBD2|.|TRBJ2-7|TRBV20-1
SARPGTSLTYEQY
>.|many|TRBJ2-6|TRBV19
ASSRTRDSGANVLT
>TRBD1|many|TRBJ2-7|TRBV10-3
AIMPSTGTGGSYEQY
>TRBD2|.|TRBJ2-5|TRBV2
ASSEPLDGGGAQTQY
>.|many|TRBJ1-2|TRBV20-1
SARATNYGYT
>TRBD1|many|TRBJ2-5|TRBV7-9
ASSLRQGRETQY
>TRBD2|.|TRBJ2-1|TRBV10-3
ASSVVLGLEGNNEQF
>TRBD2|few|TRBJ2-7|TRBV7-9
ASSSHGRQLSYEQY
>TRBD1|few|TRBJ1-2|TRBV7-9
ASSPGTGLYGYT
>.|few|TRBJ1-4|TRBV2
ASSDGSQNQGGPSNEKLF
>TRBD1|.|TRBJ1-6|TRBV7-4
ASSSGQGSNSPLH
>TRBD1|few|TRBJ1-1|TRBV5-1
ASNNEDRGPTEAF
>.|.|TRBJ1-1|TRBV19
ASSKGVFTEAF
>.|.|TRBJ1-6|TRBV7-9
ASSLAEGINSPLH
>.|.|TRBJ1-1|TRBV12-3/TRBV12-4
ASSLLAENTEAF